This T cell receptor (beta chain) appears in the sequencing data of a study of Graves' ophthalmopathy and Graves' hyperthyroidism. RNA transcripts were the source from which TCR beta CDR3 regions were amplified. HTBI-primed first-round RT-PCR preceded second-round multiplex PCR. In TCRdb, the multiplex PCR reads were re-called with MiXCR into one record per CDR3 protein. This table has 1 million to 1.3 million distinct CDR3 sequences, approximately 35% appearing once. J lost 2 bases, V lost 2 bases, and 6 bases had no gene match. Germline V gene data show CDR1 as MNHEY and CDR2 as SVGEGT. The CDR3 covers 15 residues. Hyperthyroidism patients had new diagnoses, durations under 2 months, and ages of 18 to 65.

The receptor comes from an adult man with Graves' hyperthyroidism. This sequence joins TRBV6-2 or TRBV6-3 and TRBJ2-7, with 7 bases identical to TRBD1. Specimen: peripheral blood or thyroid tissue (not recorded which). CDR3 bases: TGTGCCAGCAGTTACACCGACAGGGATACCTACGAGCAGTACTTC. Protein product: CASSYTDRDTYEQYF.